The subject of this entry is one T cell receptor (beta chain). CDR1 ENHRY and CDR2 SYGVKD come from the germline V gene. With 7 bases clipped from V and 9 bases from J, the junction kept 7 bases outside the gene matches. The CDR3 is 14 amino acids. The sample belongs to a study of control samples from healthy donors and cancer patients. TCRdb's table, derived via immunoSEQ multiplex PCR, lists solely in-frame clones and lacks some. The sample records approximately 15,000 clones, around 87% being singletons. The specimen was PBMCs. The clonotype originates from a woman aged 70 to 79 with colorectal cancer. The chain uses TRBV10-3 and TRBJ2-1; TRBD2 aligns across 12 bases. DNA of the CDR3: TGTGCCATCACTCCTAGCGGGGGGGTGGGTGAGCAGTTCTTC. This codes for CAITPSGGVGEQFF.